This T cell receptor (beta chain) was documented in a study of blood T cell repertoires in COVID-19. About the research overall: T cells, B-cell-depleted T cells, or PBMCs provided the cDNA or gDNA that served as material.

The V end lost 1 base, the J end lost 2 bases, and 9 bases lay between the germline ends. There are 14 residues in the CDR3. Germline CDR1 reads GTSNPN; CDR2 reads SVGIG (reference sequence). In the authors' workflow: Reference gene primer amplification gave estimated nucleated cell counts. TCRdb's table, derived via immunoSEQ multiplex PCR, lists solely in-frame clones and lacks some. V, J and clone size were drawn from that table, and D and trimming were deduced from the DNA. The sample has some 260,000 clones, more than 70% seen once. Sequencing used peripheral blood. The J gene is TRBJ1-3, the V gene TRBV30, with a weak D call TRBD1 (6 bases). The TCR sequence derives from a woman between 40 and 55 years old who had recovered from COVID-19. CDR3 loop: CAWSDPGAGNTIYF. The CDR3 region has the DNA TGTGCCTGGAGTGATCCAGGGGCTGGAAACACCATATATTTT.